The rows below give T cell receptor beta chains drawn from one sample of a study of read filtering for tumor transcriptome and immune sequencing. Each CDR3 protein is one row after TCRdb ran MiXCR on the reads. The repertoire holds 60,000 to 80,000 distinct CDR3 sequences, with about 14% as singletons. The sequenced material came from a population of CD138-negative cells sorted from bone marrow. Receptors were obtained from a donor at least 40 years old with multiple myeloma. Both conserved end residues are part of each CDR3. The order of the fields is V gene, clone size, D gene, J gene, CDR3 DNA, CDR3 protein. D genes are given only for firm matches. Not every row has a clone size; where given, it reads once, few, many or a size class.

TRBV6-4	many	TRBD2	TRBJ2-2	TGTGCCAGCAACCCTAGCGGCACCGGGGAGCTGTTTTTT	CASNPSGTGELFF
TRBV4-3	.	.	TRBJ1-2	TGCGCCAGCAGCCGGGGGGTCGGAGGGGGCTACACCTTC	CASSRGVGGGYTF
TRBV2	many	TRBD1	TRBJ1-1	TGTGCCAGCGTACCGGGACAGGGGGCAACTGAAGCTTTCTTT	CASVPGQGATEAFF
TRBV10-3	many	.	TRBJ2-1	TGTGCCATCCAGTCGGGCAATGAGCAGTTCTTC	CAIQSGNEQFF
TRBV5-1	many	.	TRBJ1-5	TGCGCCAGCAGCTTGGACAGTTATAGCAATCAGCCCCAGCATTTT	CASSLDSYSNQPQHF
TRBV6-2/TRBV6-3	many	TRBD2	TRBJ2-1	TGTGCCAGCACCGGATTAGCGGGAGGGCCCCTCAATGAGCAGTTCTTC	CASTGLAGGPLNEQFF
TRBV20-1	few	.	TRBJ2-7	TGCAGTGCTTTCCCCGAGTCAGGAAGAAGGTACGAGCAGTACTTC	CSAFPESGRRYEQYF
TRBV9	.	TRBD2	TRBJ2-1	TGTGCCAGCAGCTTTAGCGGGAGTAATGTAAATGAGCAGTTCTTC	CASSFSGSNVNEQFF
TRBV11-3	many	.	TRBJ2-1	TGTGCCAGCAGCTTAGGAATCAGGGACGGACTAACATTGGGGGTCAATGAGCAGTTCTTC	CASSLGIRDGLTLGVNEQFF
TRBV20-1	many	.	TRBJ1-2	TGCAGTGTCACCGCAACACGGGTCGGCTATGGCTACACCTTC	CSVTATRVGYGYTF
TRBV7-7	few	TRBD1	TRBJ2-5	TGTGCTAGCAGCGTGAACGACAGGGGAAAAGAGACCCAGTACTTC	CASSVNDRGKETQYF
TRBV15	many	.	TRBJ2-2	TGTGCCACCAGCAGAGATCCGAGGGTCGCCGGGGAGCTGTTTTTT	CATSRDPRVAGELFF
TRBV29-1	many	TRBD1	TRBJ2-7	TGCAGCGTGACCGGGACAGGGGAGTACGAGCAGTACTTC	CSVTGTGEYEQYF
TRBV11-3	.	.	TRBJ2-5	TGTGCCAGCAGCTTACTAAAAGAGACCCAGTACTTC	CASSLLKETQYF
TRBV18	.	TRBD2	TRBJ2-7	TGTGCCAGCTCTCCGGGACTAGCGGGAACCGAGCAGTACTTC	CASSPGLAGTEQYF
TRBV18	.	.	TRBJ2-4	TGTGCCAGCTCACCACCCGGCGGGGGCGGACTAGCCAAAAACATTCAGTACTTC	CASSPPGGGGLAKNIQYF
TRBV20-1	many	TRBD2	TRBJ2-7	TGCAGTGCGGGGGGTACTAGCGGAATCTACGAGCAGTACTTC	CSAGGTSGIYEQYF
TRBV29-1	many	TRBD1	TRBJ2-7	TGCAGCGTTGAACGTTCGGGACAGGGTTCCTACGAGCAGTACTTC	CSVERSGQGSYEQYF
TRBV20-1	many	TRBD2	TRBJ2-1	TGTAGTGCTAGAGATCTAATGGCTAGCGGGAGCCACTCCTACAATGAGCAGTTCTTC	CSARDLMASGSHSYNEQFF
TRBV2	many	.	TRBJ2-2	TGTGCCAGCAGTCCAACCGGGGAGCTGTTTTTT	CASSPTGELFF
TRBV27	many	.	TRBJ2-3	TGTGCCAGCCACCGGCAGAGGGATACGCAGTATTTT	CASHRQRDTQYF
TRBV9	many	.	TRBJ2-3	TGTGCCAGCAGCGTAGGAGGGGCGAGCACAGATACGCAGTATTTT	CASSVGGASTDTQYF
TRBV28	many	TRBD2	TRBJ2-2	TGTGCCAGCATCGGGACTAGCGAGGCCGGGGAGCTGTTTTTT	CASIGTSEAGELFF
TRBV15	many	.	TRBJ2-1	TGTGCCACCAGCAGAGTTTCTAAGCGGAGGAACAATGAGCAGTTCTTC	CATSRVSKRRNNEQFF
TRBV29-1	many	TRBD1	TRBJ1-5	TGCAGCACACGACAGGGGGTGGATCCCAATCAGCCCCAGCATTTT	CSTRQGVDPNQPQHF
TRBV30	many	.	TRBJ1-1	TGTGCCTGGACCACGAGCACTGAAGCTTTCTTT	CAWTTSTEAFF
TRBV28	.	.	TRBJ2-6	TGTGCCAGCAGCCGCCTCGGGGCTGGGGCCAACGTCCTGACTTTC	CASSRLGAGANVLTF
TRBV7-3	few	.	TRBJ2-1	TGTGCCAGCAGCTTAACGTTGGGGGGCCCCTACAATGAGCAGTTCTTC	CASSLTLGGPYNEQFF
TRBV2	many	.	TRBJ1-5	TGTGCCAGCAGTGAAGTCGACATCGTAGGGCCCCAGCATTTT	CASSEVDIVGPQHF
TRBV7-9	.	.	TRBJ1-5	TGTGCCAGCAGCTTAGAACCTATCAATCAGCCCCAGCATTTT	CASSLEPINQPQHF
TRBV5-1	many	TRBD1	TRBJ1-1	TGCGCCAGCAGCTTGGAGGGACAGGAAGCTTTCTTT	CASSLEGQEAFF
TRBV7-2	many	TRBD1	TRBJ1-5	TGTGCCAGCAGCCCTAGACAGGGGGCAGGTCAGCCCCAGCATTTT	CASSPRQGAGQPQHF
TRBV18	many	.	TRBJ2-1	TGTGCCAGCTCCCCTCTTGTAGGGACTGCTCGCCCCAATGAGCAGTTCTTC	CASSPLVGTARPNEQFF
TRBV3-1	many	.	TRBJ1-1	TGTGCCAGCAGCCGACTTGGTTCCGGGGAAGCTTTCTTT	CASSRLGSGEAFF
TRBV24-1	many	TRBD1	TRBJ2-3	TGTGCCACCAGTGAGCAAGGGACAGGGAAGACAGATACGCAGTATTTT	CATSEQGTGKTDTQYF
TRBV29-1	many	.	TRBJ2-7	TGCAGCGTTGGGACATTGTACGTGTCGGAGCAGTACTTC	CSVGTLYVSEQYF
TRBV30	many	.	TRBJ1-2	TGTGCCTGGAGTGTATCTCTGGGCAGGCGAGGATATGGCTACACCTTC	CAWSVSLGRRGYGYTF
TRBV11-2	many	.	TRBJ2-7	TGTGCCAGCAGCATCTCTCGTGTAGAGTCTTACGAGCAGTACTTC	CASSISRVESYEQYF
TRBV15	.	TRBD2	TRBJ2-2	TGTGCCACCACTCGACCGTCCGTGACTAGCGGGAGGGAGAGCACCGGGGAGCTGTTTTTT	CATTRPSVTSGRESTGELFF
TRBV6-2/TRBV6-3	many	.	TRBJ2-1	TGTGCCAGCAGGAGGGTACTAGACCACAATGAGCAGTTCTTC	CASRRVLDHNEQFF
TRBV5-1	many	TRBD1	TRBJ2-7	TGCGCCAGCAGCTTGACAGGGGGTACCTCTGGCGAGCAGTACTTC	CASSLTGGTSGEQYF
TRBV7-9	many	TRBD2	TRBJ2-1	TGTGCCAGCAGCTCCGGGACTAACTACAATGAGCAGTTCTTC	CASSSGTNYNEQFF
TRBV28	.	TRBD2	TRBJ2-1	TGTGCCAGCAGTTTAGGGACTAGCGGGAATGAGCAGTTCTTC	CASSLGTSGNEQFF
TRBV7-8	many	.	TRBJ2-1	TGTGCCAGCAGCTTAGGTGAGCGGGTTGAGCAGTTCTTC	CASSLGERVEQFF
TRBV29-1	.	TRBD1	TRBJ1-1	TGCAGCGTCGCCCCGGGACAGGCGATCACTGAAGCTTTCTTT	CSVAPGQAITEAFF
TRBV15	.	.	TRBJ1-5	TGTGCCATATCGCCGAGACTTAGCAATCAGCCCCAGCATTTT	CAISPRLSNQPQHF
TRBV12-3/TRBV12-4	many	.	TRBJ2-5	TGTGCCAGCAGTTTTTCACTAGCCCAGTACTTC	CASSFSLAQYF
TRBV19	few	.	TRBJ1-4	TGTGCCAGTAGTATTTGGCGTGCAACTAATGGAAAACTGTTTTTT	CASSIWRATNGKLFF
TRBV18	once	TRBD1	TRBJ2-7	TGTGCCAGCTCACCCACCGGGACAGGGATTCATGGTCGGTCCTACGAGCAGTACTTC	CASSPTGTGIHGRSYEQYF
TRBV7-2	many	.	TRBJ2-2	TGTGCCAGCAGCTGGAGACAGGCCGGGGAGCTGTTTTTT	CASSWRQAGELFF
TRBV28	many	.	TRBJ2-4	TGTGCCAGCAGTTTACCCTTCTCGGACCTCATAGCCAAAAACATTCAGTACTTC	CASSLPFSDLIAKNIQYF
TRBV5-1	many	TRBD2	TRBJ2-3	TGCGCCAGCAGCAAGGTGTTAGCGGGCTCTAGCACAGATACGCAGTATTTT	CASSKVLAGSSTDTQYF
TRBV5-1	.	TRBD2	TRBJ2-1	TGCGCCAGCAGGTGGCTAGCGGGGGTCAACAATGAGCAGTTCTTC	CASRWLAGVNNEQFF